This paragraph covers one TCR beta chain sequence. Its antigen target is currently unknown. Qualities for individual bases were not recorded, and no much larger clone is one base off. The CDR3 has 14 amino acids, counting the end cysteine and phenylalanine. Left in the record is the CDR3 DNA by itself, 42 bases read in frame from the first base. Germline trimming: 6 bases from V, 2 bases from J; junction bases outside gene matches: 6. Looking up the germline V gene (reference sequence) yields CDR1 SEHNR and CDR2 FQNEAQ. TCR CDR3 regions were amplified from genomic DNA by multiplex PCR using the deep immunoSEQ assay. Extracted genomic DNA from each cell subset was spread evenly across all wells of several immunoSEQ 96-well plates, with each plate serving as a replicate. For sorted subsets, 150 to 200 ng genomic DNA, equal to tens of thousands of T cell genomes, was loaded into each replicate PCR. Purified libraries were measured with a Qubit 3.0 fluorometer, size-checked on a Bioanalyzer 2100, and measured again with the KAPA Library Quantification kit. Every immunoSEQ 96-well plate was sequenced on a dedicated single-read 150-cycle Illumina NextSeq 550 flow cell. The original pipeline was this. The immunoSEQ output contained only junctional sequences without quality scores, so filtering could not match that applied to full-length reads. Sequences were annotated with PyIR, a Python wrapper for IgBLAST v1.9, using IMGT germline references to assign V/J genes and CDR3. Reads with weak V/J assignments (E-value above 1e-6), missing CDR3, stop codons, out-of-frame junctions, or ambiguous translated residues were removed. V3J clonotypes were defined as sequences sharing the same inferred V gene, J gene, and CDR3 amino acid sequence. To compute the percentage overlap between repertoires, the number of shared unique clonotypes was divided by the size of the smaller repertoire. Richness of each repertoire was evaluated using RTK rarefaction, the Chao1 estimator, and Recon v2.1 estimates of unobserved clonotypes. For all TCRbeta clonotypes obtained by the gDNA method from four donors, generation probabilities were computed with OLGA. TCRdb took over this immuneACCESS table, retaining in-frame rearrangements with V and J assigned. Such tables are incomplete; in checked studies, under half of the missing clones stem from an unresolved V gene, and the remainder is unexplained. V and J calls plus clone size are reproduced from that table; the DNA served to infer D and trimming. In this sample the table shows some 2,100,000 clones, about 93% of which occur a single time. The ten largest clones capture 1.5% to 2% of the sample.

These data belong to a study of shared clonotypes between healthy human individuals (dated by TCRdb to between 2020 and 2021). Context from the whole study: Three men and a couple of women, aged 18 to 49 years, made up the cohort. Per donor, three plates each were used for CD4 naive and CD4 memory, two for CD8 naive, and one for CD8 memory. To estimate repertoire size and how much clonotypes are shared between individuals, the study performed deep sequencing of blood TCR repertoires from 4 to 6 healthy adults. Different laboratories and diverse techniques were used to prepare libraries and sequence TCR repertoires, to increase sequencing depth and limit assay-specific biases. Leukapheresis yielded between about 0.8 and 9.5 billion PBMCs per donor.

Points the paper makes about the study in general: Only blood was sampled, and tissue TCR repertoires likely differ from those in blood. The genetic and exposure-history diversity represented was limited by the small number of donors. Higher generation probabilities were observed for clonotypes shared by all four sorted-subset donors than for non-shared clonotypes. When four donors were compared, the shared fraction of clonotypes was around 5.1% for naive CD4, around 3.5% for naive CD8, more than 2% for memory CD4, and 0.4% for memory CD8. Pairwise subsampling led to the expectation that sequencing depth would affect the degree of clonotype sharing among donors. Naive subsets generally had larger estimated clonotype richness than memory subsets. Rarefaction of sorted-subset datasets indicated incomplete sequencing despite the large sequencing depth.

CD8 naive samples were CD45RO-negative cells positively selected for CCR7, giving a CD45RA+CCR7+ population that excluded TemRA cells. Donors were healthy HIV-negative adults with no recently reported acute infections or vaccinations. Only Caucasian adults living in Nashville, Tennessee, USA were represented among the donors. Blood was collected by leukapheresis, and PBMCs were isolated by Ficoll-Histopaque density gradient centrifugation and then cryopreserved in liquid nitrogen vapor phase. Analytical flow cytometry was used to check the purity and quantity of each magnetically sorted T cell population. Genomic DNA was isolated from every sorted fraction and measured by UV absorbance on a Nanodrop 2000c.

The sequenced material came from naive CD8+ T cells from PBMCs. What this sample's cell subset or site label stands for: CD45RA+CCR7+. Recombination connected TRBV7-9 to TRBJ2-5, and 7 bases in between align with TRBD1. The TCR comes from a man aged 18 to 35 in good health. Some clones in this sample may be carry-over from other donors' samples. The CDR3 is CASRSRQGQETQYF. The sequenced DNA is TGTGCCAGCAGATCACGACAGGGACAAGAGACCCAGTACTTC.